The clone carrying this T cell receptor beta chain was recorded once. Individuals drawn from 24 US areas were about 18 to 100 years old. Participants were placed into cohorts based on the clinical history they reported. Recovered status applied to Cohort 3 donors who had two consecutive negative PCRs. It also applied to those with clearance or with symptom resolution. The CDR3 contains 14 residues. V was shortened by 2 bases and J by 3 bases, with 10 bases between the two germline ends. In germline, CDR1 is LGHNA, CDR2 YSLEER. This entry belongs to a study of blood T cell repertoires in COVID-19. Original processing methods: By means of reference gene primer amplification, nucleated cell counts were estimated. TCRdb keeps only in-frame clones here, not all; method: immunoSEQ multiplex PCR. D and trimming come from the DNA, and the V and J calls and clone size come from that table. Of 150,000 or so clones in the sample, 86% were seen once.

Specimen: PBMCs or T cells enriched from blood (not recorded which). J is TRBJ1-2 and V is TRBV4-3; D ambiguous. The receptor's source is a man aged 45-65 years who had recovered from COVID-19. CDR3 loop: CASSQRTGDYGYTF. DNA of the CDR3: TGCGCCAGCAGCCAAAGGACGGGAGACTATGGCTACACCTTC.